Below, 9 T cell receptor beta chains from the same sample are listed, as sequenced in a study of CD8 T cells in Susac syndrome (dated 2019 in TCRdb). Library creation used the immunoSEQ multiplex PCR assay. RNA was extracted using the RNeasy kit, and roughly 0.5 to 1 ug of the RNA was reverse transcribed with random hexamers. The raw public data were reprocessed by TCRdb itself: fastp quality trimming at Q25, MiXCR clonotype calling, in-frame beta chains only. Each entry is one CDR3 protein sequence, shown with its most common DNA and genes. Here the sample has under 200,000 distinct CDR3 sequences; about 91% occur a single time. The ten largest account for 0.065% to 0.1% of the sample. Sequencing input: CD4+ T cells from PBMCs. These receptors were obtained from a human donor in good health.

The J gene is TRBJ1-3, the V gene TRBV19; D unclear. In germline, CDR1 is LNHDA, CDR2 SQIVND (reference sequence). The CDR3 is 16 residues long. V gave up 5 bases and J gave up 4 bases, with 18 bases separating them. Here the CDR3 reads CASSPTPNPGGNTIYF. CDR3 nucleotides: TGTGCCAGTAGTCCCACCCCCAACCCGGGGGGAAACACCATATATTTT.

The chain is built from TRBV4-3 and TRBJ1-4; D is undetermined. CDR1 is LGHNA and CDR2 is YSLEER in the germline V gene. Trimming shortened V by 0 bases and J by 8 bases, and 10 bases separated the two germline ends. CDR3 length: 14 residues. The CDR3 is CASSQDTFWEKLFF. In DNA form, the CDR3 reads TGCGCCAGCAGCCAAGATACGTTTTGGGAAAAACTGTTTTTT.

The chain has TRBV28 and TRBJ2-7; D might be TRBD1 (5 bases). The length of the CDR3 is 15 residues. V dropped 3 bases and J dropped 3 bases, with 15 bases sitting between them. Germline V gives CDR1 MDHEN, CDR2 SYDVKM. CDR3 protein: CASSFPQGVHYEQYF. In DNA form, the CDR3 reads TGTGCCAGCAGTTTCCCCCAAGGGGTCCACTACGAGCAGTACTTC.

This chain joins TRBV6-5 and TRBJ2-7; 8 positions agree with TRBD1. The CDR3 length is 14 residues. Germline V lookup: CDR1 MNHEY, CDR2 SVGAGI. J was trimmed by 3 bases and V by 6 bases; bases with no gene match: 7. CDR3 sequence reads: CASRQGGQLYEQYF. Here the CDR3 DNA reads TGTGCCAGCAGACAGGGGGGACAGCTCTACGAGCAGTACTTC.

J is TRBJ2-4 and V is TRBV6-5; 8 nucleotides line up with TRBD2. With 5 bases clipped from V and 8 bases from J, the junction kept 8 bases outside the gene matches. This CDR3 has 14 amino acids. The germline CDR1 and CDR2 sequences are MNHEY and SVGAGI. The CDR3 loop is CASSTGGERDIQYF. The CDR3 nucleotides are TGTGCCAGCAGTACCGGGGGGGAGAGAGACATTCAGTACTTC.

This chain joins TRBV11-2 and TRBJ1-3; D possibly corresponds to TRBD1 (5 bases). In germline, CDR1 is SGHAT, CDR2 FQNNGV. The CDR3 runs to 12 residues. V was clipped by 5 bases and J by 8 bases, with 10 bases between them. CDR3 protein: CASSRDSHTIYF. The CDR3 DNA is TGTGCCAGCAGCCGCGACAGTCACACCATATATTTT.

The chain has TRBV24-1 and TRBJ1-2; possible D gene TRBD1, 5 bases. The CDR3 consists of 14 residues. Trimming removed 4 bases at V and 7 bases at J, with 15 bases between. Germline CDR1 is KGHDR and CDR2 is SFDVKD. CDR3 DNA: TGTGCCACCAGTGACGGGCGGGGCGCCGCTGGCTACACCTTC. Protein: CATSDGRGAAGYTF.

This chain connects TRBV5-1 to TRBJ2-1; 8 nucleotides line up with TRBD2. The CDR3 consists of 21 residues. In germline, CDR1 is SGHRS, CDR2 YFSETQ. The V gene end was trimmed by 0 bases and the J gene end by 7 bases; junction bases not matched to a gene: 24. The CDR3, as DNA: TGCGCCAGCAGCTTGGCCGGCGGGACGCCAAACAGGGCTAGCGGGTGGAATGAGCAGTTCTTC. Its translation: CASSLAGGTPNRASGWNEQFF.

CDR3 nucleotide sequence: TGTGCCAGCAGCTCCACTCGGGGGGAGACCCAGTACTTC. The encoded protein is CASSSTRGETQYF. The chain carries TRBV7-2 and TRBJ2-5, with D perhaps matching TRBD2 (6 bases). This CDR3 region has 13 residues. Trimming removed 4 bases at V and 5 bases at J, with 11 bases between. Germline V gene lookup returns CDR1 SGHTA and CDR2 FQGNSA.